This TCR beta chain is drawn from a study of OX40 agonist ivuxolimab in advanced cancers. Overall study context: Two patients with cutaneous melanoma and one with hepatocellular carcinoma, three in total, showed partial responses.

Study observations and caveats: More expanded clones were found, on average, in CD8+ than in CD4+ T cells. No antigen was identified for the clonally expanded peripheral T cells.

As to this clone: The target antigen is unknown.

Sampled blood was obtained at baseline, cycle 4 day 1, and cycle 7 day 1. V gave up 2 bases and J gave up 5 bases; unmatched junction bases: 6. The CDR3 contains 17 residues. Germline V gene data show CDR1 as LNHDA and CDR2 as SQIVND (reference sequence). Sequencing used immunoSEQ multiplex PCR; TCRdb keeps in-frame clones, though not all of them. Among tens of thousands of clones, approximately 87% were seen once, and the ten largest hold 3% to 4.5%. The TCR comes from an adult with an advanced solid tumor such as melanoma, head and neck, liver or kidney cancer. The specimen was CD4+ or CD8+ T cells sorted from blood, collected in a trial of the OX40 agonist ivuxolimab. The chain is built from TRBV19 and TRBJ2-7, with 16 bases fitting TRBD2. As DNA, the CDR3 is TGTGCCAGTAGTATAAGGGGGACTAGCGGGAGGGCCAACGAGCAGTACTTC. Translated: CASSIRGTSGRANEQYF.